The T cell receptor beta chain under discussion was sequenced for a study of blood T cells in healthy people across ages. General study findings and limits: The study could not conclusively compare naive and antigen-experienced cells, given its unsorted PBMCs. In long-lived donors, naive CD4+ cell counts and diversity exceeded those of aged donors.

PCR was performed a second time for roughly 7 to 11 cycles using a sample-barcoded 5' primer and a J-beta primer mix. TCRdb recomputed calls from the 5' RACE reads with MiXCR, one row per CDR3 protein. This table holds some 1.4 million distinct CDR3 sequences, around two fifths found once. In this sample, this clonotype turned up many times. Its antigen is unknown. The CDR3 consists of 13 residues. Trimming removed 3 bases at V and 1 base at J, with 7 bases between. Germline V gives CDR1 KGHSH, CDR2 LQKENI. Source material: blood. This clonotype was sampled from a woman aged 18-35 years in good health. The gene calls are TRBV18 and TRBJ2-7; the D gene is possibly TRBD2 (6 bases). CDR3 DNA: TGTGCCAGCTCACCCCGGGAGTCCTACGAGCAGTACTTC. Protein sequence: CASSPRESYEQYF.